This T cell receptor (beta chain) stems from a study of blood T cell repertoires in COVID-19. Looking at the study overall: Acute and convalescent COVID-19 samples came from the United States, Italy and Spain. PBMCs, B-cell-depleted T cells, or T cells were the source of the cDNA or gDNA that made up the material.

Authors' analysis steps: Reference gene primer amplification yielded estimated nucleated cell counts. Method: immunoSEQ multiplex PCR; TCRdb's copy keeps in-frame clones and lacks some. The DNA gave D and trimming, while V, J and clone size come from that table. The data hold around 150,000 clones, with 80% to 90% observed a single time. From germline, CDR1 is GTSNPN and CDR2 SVGIG (reference sequence). The V gene lost 1 base and the J gene lost 0 bases, with 4 bases spanning the gap. The CDR3 consists of 13 residues. The chain is built from TRBV30 and TRBJ1-3; D not resolved. The sample was peripheral blood. This TCR was sampled from a man in his 70s with acute or convalescent COVID-19. CDR3 region: CAWSGLSGNTIYF. The CDR3 DNA reads TGTGCCTGGAGTGGACTCTCTGGAAACACCATATATTTT.